This T cell receptor beta chain was recorded in a study of somatic mutations in cytotoxic T cells in rheumatoid arthritis. There are 14 residues in the CDR3. In germline, CDR1 is SNHLY, CDR2 FYNNEI. V lost 1 base and J lost 4, with 11 bases in between. Sequenced by immunoSEQ multiplex PCR; TCRdb stores in-frame clones only, minus some. The table lists approximately 15,000 clones, 70% to 85% of them singletons. This TCR derives from an adult with rheumatoid arthritis. Sequences were obtained from CD8+ T cells sorted from blood. The chain uses TRBV2 and TRBJ2-7, with no clear D. The CDR3 here is CASSEVQNQYEQYF. CDR3 bases: TGTGCCAGCAGTGAAGTACAGAATCAATACGAGCAGTACTTC.